This T cell receptor beta chain stems from a study of CD8 T cells in ankylosing spondylitis. Whole-study results and caveats: In the blood and synovial fluid of reactive arthritis, some motif variants had been previously reported. A TCR beta motif made of under 10 highly homologous variants seemed typical of ankylosing spondylitis blood. Those disease-linked clones were CD8+; they were also relatively rare in peripheral blood.

By proportion, this clonotype is medium-sized (0.01 to 0.1%). Its cognate antigen is unknown. This CDR3 region has 15 residues. Germline loops: CDR1 SGDLS, CDR2 YYNGEE. V dropped 0 bases and J dropped 6 bases, with 13 bases sitting between them. 5'-RACE, quantitative and with molecular barcodes, yielded the TCR beta libraries. TCRdb independently ran MiXCR on the 5' RACE reads; one entry per CDR3 protein. This sample has 7,500 or so distinct CDR3 sequences, with under 8.5% found just once. The sequence derives from a male donor with ankylosing spondylitis or in good health (not recorded which). The rearrangement joins TRBV9 to TRBJ2-1; D might be TRBD2 (6 bases). Sample: blood, either unsorted or a sorted T cell fraction (not recorded which). The CDR3 is CASSVAASAGNEQFF. The CDR3, as DNA: TGTGCCAGCAGCGTAGCGGCTAGCGCCGGCAATGAGCAGTTCTTC.